This T cell receptor beta chain emerged from a study of cytomegalovirus exposure and HLA in healthy donors. In its sample, this clone was seen a few times. The PCR used 60 Vbeta and 13 Jbeta primers. TCRdb's table, derived via immunoSEQ multiplex PCR, lists solely in-frame clones and lacks some. In the table there are some 96,000 clones, approximately 64% of which are singletons. This sequence was found in a man between 60 and 75 years old in good health and CMV-seronegative. Sequencing was carried out using PBMCs.

This CDR3 is CASSLLAGVYEQYF. CDR3 DNA: TGTGCCAGCAGTTTACTAGCGGGGGTATACGAGCAGTACTTC. The gene calls are TRBV28 and TRBJ2-5; the match to TRBD2 covers 10 bases. The DNA end favors TRBJ2-7, so the J call may be wrong. Germline values: CDR1 MDHEN, CDR2 SYDVKM. The CDR3 sequence is 14 residues long.